This T cell receptor beta chain was sequenced for a study of a mutant IDH1 vaccine in newly diagnosed glioma (dated by TCRdb to about 2021). Background on the whole study: In the chemotherapy-containing groups, vaccination started alongside temozolomide cycles, whereas in patients who had radiotherapy alone it started 4-6 weeks after radiotherapy. The approximately 32 treated patients were roughly 62% male and around 40% female, with a mean age of about 43 years. Before enrollment, patients had received standard therapy of radiotherapy alone, temozolomide alone, or radiochemotherapy with temozolomide; most received the combination. Visit V12 was the week-35 safety follow-up and visit V13 was the week-47 end of study. Peripheral blood was drawn at six visits: V03 (baseline), V05, V07, V10, V12 and V13. For exploratory analyses, about 25 treated patients had longitudinal TCRB deep sequencing done wherever samples were available.

The sample's time point label, decoded: week 35, safety follow-up. A 20-mer mutant IDH1 peptide at 300 micrograms in Montanide made up each vaccine dose, which was injected subcutaneously together with topical imiquimod. Eight vaccinations were administered to patients in weeks 1, 3, 5, 7, 11, 15, 19 and 23, corresponding to visits V03 through V10. The donors had newly diagnosed IDH1-mutant astrocytomas of WHO grade 3 or 4 that showed loss of nuclear ATRX. The samples were drawn from NOA16, a multicentre, single-arm, open-label phase I trial in Germany that tested a mutant IDH1 peptide vaccine in humans for the first time. Genomic DNA for TCRB sequencing was isolated from EDTA blood with the DNeasy Blood and Tissue Kit. Counted from cysteine to phenylalanine, this CDR3 has 14 amino acids. Only the CDR3 part of the read is kept: 42 bases, read in frame from the first base. The germline V gene (reference sequence) provides CDR1 LNHDA and CDR2 SQIVND. Clipping removes 3 bases from V and 10 bases from J, with 5 as the unmatched junction base count.

The library was produced with the immunoSEQ multiplex PCR assay. Rearranged TCR beta chain sequences were amplified with the hsTCRB Kit following the manufacturer's protocol. An Illumina MiSeq was used to sequence the TCRB libraries. The paper's data handling went like this. Demultiplexing, trimming and gene mapping were performed with the kit vendor's proprietary platform. The immuneACCESS repertoire file appears here via TCRdb, limited to in-frame rearrangements. These files lack a portion of the clones; in checked studies, under half of the deficit traces to unresolved V genes, and the cause of the others is not known. That table gives V, J and clone size, and the DNA gave D and trimming. This sample comprises under 50,000 clones, more than 75% of them detected only once. Together, the top ten hold around 6% of the sample. The research as a whole found: The authors stated that sample limitations prevented analyses of patient blood samples from being reproduced. PBMC samples for TCRB deep sequencing were selected based on availability. Changes in the top peripheral T cell clonotypes picked up by TCRB sequencing did not appear to be linked to pseudoprogression. Immune responses induced by the vaccine were seen in over 90% of patients across multiple MHC alleles.

For this clone: The antigen it binds to is not known. No base-level quality is on record; no much larger clone is a single base apart.

The source was PBMCs, collected from a glioma patient whose treatment included an IDH1 peptide vaccine. The sequence joins TRBV19 to TRBJ1-4; 10 bases in between match TRBD1. The clonotype originates from a woman between 40 and 55 years old with glioma. The nucleotides are TGTGCCAGTAGTATCGGGACAGGGGTCAGAAAACTGTTTTTT. Translated, it gives CASSIGTGVRKLFF.